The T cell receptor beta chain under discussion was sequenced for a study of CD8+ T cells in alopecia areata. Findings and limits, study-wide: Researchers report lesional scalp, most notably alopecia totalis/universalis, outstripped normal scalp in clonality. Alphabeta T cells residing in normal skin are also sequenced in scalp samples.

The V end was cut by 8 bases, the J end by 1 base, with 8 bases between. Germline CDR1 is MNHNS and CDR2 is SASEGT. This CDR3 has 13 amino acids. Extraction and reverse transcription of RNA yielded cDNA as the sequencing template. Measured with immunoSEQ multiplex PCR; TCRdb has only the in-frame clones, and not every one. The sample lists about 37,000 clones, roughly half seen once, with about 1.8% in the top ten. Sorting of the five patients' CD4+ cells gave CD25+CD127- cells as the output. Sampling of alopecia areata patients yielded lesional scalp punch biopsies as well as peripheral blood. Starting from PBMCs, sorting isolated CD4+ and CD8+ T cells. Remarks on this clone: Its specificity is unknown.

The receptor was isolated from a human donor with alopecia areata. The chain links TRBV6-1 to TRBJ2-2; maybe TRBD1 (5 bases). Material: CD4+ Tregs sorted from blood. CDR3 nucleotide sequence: TGTGCCAGCTCCAGGGAGAACACCGGGGAGCTGTTTTTT. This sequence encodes CASSRENTGELFF.